Reported below is one T cell receptor (beta chain). Antigen specificity is unknown. This entry comes from a study of T-cell memory formation after mild COVID-19. Study in general: There were largely donor-specific TCR clusters.

The CDR3 is made up of 18 amino acids. The V gene end was trimmed by 4 bases and the J gene end by 2 bases; junction bases not matched to a gene: 5. Germline V gene data show CDR1 as KGHDR and CDR2 as SFDVKD. Findings of the study overall: Within pre-infection memory, some responding clones were found, suggesting cross-reactive memory joined. The second-wave clones peaking on day 37 were not confirmed as SARS-CoV-2-specific.

From 5'RACE with constant-segment primers came TCR alpha and TCR beta cDNA libraries that carried sample barcodes and UMIs. TCRdb recomputed calls from the 5' RACE reads with MiXCR, one row per CDR3 protein. The sample holds roughly 150,000 distinct CDR3 sequences, about 23% seen once. J is TRBJ2-3 and V is TRBV24-1; 16 bases match TRBD2. Source material: PBMCs or a T cell subset sorted from them (not recorded which). The receptor was isolated from an adult woman who had mild COVID-19 (a few samples of this study predate the infection). Cell type and time point are not known. CDR3 nucleotide sequence: TGTGCCACCAGTGACTGGGGACTAGCGGGAGGGAACACAGATACGCAGTATTTT. It is translated as CATSDWGLAGGNTDTQYF.